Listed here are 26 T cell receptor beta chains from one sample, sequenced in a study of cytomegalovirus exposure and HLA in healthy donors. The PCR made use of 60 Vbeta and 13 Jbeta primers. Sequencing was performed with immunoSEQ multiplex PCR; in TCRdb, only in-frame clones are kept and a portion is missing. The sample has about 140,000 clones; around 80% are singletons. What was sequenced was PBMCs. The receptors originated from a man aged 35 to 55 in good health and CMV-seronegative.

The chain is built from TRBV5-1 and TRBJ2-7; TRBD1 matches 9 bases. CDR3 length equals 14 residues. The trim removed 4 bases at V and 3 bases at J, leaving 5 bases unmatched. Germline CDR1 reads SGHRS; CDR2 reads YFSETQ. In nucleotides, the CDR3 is TGCGCCAGCAGCCCCCGGGACAGGGACTACGAGCAGTACTTC. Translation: CASSPRDRDYEQYF.

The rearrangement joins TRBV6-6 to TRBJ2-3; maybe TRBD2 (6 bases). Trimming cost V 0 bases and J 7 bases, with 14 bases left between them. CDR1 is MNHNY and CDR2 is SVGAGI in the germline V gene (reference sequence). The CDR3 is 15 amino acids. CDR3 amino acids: CASSYSIVGGYTQYF. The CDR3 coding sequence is TGTGCCAGCAGTTACTCGATCGTTGGAGGGTATACGCAGTATTTT.

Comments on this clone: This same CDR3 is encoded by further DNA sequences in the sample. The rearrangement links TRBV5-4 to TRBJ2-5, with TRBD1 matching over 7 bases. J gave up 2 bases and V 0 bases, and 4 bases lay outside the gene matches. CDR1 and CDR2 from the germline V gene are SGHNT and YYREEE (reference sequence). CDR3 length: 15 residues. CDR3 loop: CASSLAGRGQETQYF. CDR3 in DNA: TGTGCCAGCAGCTTGGCCGGCAGGGGGCAAGAGACCCAGTACTTC. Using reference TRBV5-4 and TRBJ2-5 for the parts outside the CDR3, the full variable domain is ETGVTQSPTHLIKTRGQQVTLRCSSQSGHNTVSWYQQALGQGPQFIFQYYREEENGRGNFPPRFSGLQFPNYSSELNVNALELDDSALYLCASSLAGRGQETQYFGPGTRLLVL.

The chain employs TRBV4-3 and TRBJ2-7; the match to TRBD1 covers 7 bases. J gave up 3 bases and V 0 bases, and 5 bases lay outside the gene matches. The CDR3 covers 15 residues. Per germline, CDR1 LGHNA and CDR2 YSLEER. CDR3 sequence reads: CASSQDRRQGYEQYF. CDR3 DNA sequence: TGCGCCAGCAGCCAAGATCGCAGACAGGGCTACGAGCAGTACTTC.

This CDR3 reads CASSPRGSGEQETQYF. CDR3 nucleotide sequence: TGTGCCAGCAGTCCTCGTGGTAGCGGGGAGCAAGAGACCCAGTACTTC. The chain is built from TRBV28 and TRBJ2-5; 8 nucleotides align to TRBD2. Germline CDR1 reads MDHEN; CDR2 reads SYDVKM. The CDR3 contains 16 residues. Trimming cost V 5 bases and J 2 bases; bases outside gene matches: 10.

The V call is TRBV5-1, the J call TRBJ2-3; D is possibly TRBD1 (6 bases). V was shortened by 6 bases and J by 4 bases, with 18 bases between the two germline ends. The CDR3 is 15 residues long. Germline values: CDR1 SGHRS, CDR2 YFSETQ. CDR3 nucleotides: TGCGCCAGCATTCTTGGACGCAGGGGAGCAGATACGCAGTATTTT. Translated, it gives CASILGRRGADTQYF.

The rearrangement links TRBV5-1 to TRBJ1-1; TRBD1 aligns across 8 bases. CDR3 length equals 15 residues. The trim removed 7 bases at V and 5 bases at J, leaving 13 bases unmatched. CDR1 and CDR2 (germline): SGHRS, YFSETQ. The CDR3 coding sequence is TGCGCCAGCTGGCCTGGGCAGGGGGCAAGGACTGAAGCTTTCTTT. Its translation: CASWPGQGARTEAFF.

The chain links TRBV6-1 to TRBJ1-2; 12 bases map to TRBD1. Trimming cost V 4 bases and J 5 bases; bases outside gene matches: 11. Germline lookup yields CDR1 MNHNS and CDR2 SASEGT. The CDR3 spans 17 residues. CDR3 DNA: TGTGCCAGCAGTGTACTCCCGGGACAGGGGGCTGGGTATGGCTACACCTTC. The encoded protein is CASSVLPGQGAGYGYTF.

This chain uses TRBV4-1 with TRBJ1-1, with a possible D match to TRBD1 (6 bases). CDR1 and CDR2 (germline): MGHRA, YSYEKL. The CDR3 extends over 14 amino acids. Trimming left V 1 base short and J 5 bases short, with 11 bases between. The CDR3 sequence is CASSQGDTLTEAFF. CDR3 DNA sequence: TGCGCCAGCAGCCAAGGGGACACGCTGACTGAAGCTTTCTTT.

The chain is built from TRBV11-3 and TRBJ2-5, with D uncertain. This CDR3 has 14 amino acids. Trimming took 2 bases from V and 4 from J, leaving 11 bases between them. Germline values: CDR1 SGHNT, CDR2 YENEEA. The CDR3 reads CASSLHPRGETQYF. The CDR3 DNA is TGTGCCAGCAGCTTACACCCACGCGGAGAGACCCAGTACTTC.

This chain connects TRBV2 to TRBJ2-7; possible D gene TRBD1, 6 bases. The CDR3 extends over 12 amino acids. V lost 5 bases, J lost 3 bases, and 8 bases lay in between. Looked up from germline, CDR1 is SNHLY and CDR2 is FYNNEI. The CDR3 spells CASSRQVYEQYF. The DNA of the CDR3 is TGTGCCAGCAGTCGACAGGTCTACGAGCAGTACTTC.

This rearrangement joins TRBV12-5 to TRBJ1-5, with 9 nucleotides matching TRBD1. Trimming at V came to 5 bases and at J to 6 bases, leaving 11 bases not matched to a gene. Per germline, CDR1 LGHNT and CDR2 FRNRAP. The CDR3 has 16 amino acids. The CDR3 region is CASGPSTGGMSQPQHF. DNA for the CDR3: TGTGCTAGTGGTCCCTCGACAGGGGGGATGTCTCAGCCCCAGCATTTT.

For the CDR3, the DNA is TGTGCCAGCTCACCACAGGACAGCTACAATCAGCCCCAGCATTTT. This translates into CASSPQDSYNQPQHF. The rearrangement links TRBV18 to TRBJ1-5; a possible D gene is TRBD1 (6 bases). V lost 1 base and J lost 3, with 10 bases in between. This CDR3 is 15 amino acids long. The germline CDR1 and CDR2 sequences are KGHSH and LQKENI.

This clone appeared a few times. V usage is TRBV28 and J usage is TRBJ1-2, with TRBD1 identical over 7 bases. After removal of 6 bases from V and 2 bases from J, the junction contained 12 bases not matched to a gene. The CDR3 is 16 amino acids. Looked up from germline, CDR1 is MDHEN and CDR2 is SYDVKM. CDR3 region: CASRIPQGRQNYGYTF. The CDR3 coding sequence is TGTGCCAGCAGAATTCCACAGGGGCGACAAAACTATGGCTACACCTTC.

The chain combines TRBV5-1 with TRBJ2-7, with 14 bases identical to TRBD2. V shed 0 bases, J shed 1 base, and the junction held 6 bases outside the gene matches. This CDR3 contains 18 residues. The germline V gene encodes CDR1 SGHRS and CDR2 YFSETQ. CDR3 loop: CASSLAGTSGGQSYEQYF. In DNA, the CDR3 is TGCGCCAGCAGCTTGGCCGGGACTAGCGGGGGACAATCCTACGAGCAGTACTTC.

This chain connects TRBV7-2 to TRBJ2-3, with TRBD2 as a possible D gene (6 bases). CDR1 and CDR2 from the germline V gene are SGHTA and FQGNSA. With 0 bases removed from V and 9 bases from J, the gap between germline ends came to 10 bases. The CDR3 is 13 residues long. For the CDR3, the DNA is TGTGCCAGCAGCTTAGCGGAGGGACGGACGCAGTATTTT. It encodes CASSLAEGRTQYF.

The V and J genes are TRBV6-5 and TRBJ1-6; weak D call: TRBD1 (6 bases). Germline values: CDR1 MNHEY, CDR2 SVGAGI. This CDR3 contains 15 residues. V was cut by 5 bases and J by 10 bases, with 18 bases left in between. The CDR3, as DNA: TGTGCCAGCAGTCCTTTACAGGGTGGGGAATCACCCCTCCACTTT. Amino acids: CASSPLQGGESPLHF.

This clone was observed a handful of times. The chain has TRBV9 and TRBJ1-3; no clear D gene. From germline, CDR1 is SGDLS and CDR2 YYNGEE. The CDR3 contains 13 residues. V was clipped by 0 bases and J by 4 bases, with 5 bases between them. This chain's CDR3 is CASSVDSGNTIYF. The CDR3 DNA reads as TGTGCCAGCAGCGTAGATAGCGGAAACACCATATATTTT.

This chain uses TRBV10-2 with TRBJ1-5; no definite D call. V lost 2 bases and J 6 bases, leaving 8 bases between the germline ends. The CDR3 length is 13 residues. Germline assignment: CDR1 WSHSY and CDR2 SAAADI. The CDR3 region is CASSEREGQPQHF. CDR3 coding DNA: TGCGCCAGCAGTGAGAGGGAGGGTCAGCCCCAGCATTTT.

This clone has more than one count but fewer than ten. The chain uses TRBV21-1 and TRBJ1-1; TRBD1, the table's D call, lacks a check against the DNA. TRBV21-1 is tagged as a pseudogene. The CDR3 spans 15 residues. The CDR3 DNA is TGTGCCAGCAGCAAAATCGTGACAGCGAACACTGAAGCTTTCTTT. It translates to CASSKIVTANTEAFF.

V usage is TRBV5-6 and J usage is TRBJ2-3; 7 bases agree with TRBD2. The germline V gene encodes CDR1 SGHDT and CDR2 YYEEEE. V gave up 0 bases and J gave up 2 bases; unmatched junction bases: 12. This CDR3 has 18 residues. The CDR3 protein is CASSLEFLAAKLTDTQYF. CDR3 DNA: TGTGCCAGCAGCTTGGAATTCCTAGCGGCGAAACTCACAGATACGCAGTATTTT. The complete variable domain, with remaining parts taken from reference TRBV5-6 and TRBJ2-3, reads DAGVTQSPTHLIKTRGQQVTLRCSPKSGHDTVSWYQQALGQGPQFIFQYYEEEERQRGNFPDRFSGHQFPNYSSELNVNALLLGDSALYLCASSLEFLAAKLTDTQYFGPGTRLTVL.

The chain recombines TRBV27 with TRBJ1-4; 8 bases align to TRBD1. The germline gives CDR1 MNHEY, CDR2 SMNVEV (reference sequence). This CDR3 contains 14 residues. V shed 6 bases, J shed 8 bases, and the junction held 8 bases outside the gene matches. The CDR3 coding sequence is TGTGCCAGCAGCCACGACAGGGGAGGCGAAAAACTGTTTTTT. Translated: CASSHDRGGEKLFF.

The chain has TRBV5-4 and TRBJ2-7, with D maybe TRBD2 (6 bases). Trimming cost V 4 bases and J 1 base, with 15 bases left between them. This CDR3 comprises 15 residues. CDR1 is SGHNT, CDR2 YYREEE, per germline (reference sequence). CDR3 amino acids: CASSLPGLGSYEQYF. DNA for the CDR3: TGTGCCAGCAGCCTACCGGGACTGGGATCCTACGAGCAGTACTTC.

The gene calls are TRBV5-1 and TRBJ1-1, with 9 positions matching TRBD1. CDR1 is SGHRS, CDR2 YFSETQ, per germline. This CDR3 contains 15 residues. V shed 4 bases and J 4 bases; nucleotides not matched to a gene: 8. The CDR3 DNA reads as TGCGCCAGCAGCCTGGAGGGACAGGGTCTCACTGAAGCTTTCTTT. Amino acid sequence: CASSLEGQGLTEAFF.

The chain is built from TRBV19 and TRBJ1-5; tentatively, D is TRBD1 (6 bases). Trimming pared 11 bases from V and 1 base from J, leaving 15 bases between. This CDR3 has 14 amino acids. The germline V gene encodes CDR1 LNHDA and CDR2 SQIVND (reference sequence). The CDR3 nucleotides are TGTGCCGGGGGCCTCCGGGACAGCAATCAGCCCCAGCATTTT. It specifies CAGGLRDSNQPQHF.

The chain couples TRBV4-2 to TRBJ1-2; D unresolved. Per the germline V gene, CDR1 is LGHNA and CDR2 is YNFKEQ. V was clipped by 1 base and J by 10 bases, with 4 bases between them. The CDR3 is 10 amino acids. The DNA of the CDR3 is TGTGCCAGCAGCCAAGGCTACTACACCTTC. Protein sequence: CASSQGYYTF.